Given below is one T cell receptor (beta chain) in context. The assay was immunoSEQ multiplex PCR, and TCRdb's table has in-frame clones only and misses some. The sample contains some 72,000 clones, about 89% of which appear only once. The sample comes from a study of blood T cell repertoires in COVID-19. The CDR3 contains 16 residues. CDR1 is KGHSH and CDR2 is LQKENI in the germline V gene. V dropped 3 bases and J dropped 3; count of bases not matched to a gene: 3. The genes are TRBV18 and TRBJ2-7, with 15 bases that match TRBD2. This clonotype originated in a man aged 60-69 years with acute or convalescent COVID-19. The sample comprised peripheral blood. The CDR3 nucleotides read TGTGCCAGCTCACCCCAGGGACTAGCGGGAGGCTACGAGCAGTACTTC. Its translation is CASSPQGLAGGYEQYF. Using reference TRBV18 and TRBJ2-7 for the parts outside the CDR3, the full variable domain is NAGVMQNPRHLVRRRGQEARLRCSPMKGHSHVYWYRQLPEEGLKFMVYLQKENIIDESGMPKERFSAEFPKEGPSILRIQQVVRGDSAAYFCASSPQGLAGGYEQYFGPGTRLTVT.